Following are 2 T cell receptor beta chains from one sample sequenced in a study of T-cell reconstitution after alpha-beta-depleted transplantation in children. Molecular barcoding with unique molecular identifiers was used for the TCRbeta library. TCRdb independently ran MiXCR on the PCR reads; one entry per CDR3 protein. The sample consists of 490,000 or so distinct CDR3 sequences, around an eighth of them appearing once. Sample: PBMCs from the stem cell graft donor, taken from the stem cell graft. Receptor source: a human donor who donated a stem cell graft to a child with combined immunodeficiency.

This clonotype showed up just a few times. The chain joins TRBV18 to TRBJ2-5; D remains ambiguous. Trimming took 4 bases from V and 5 from J, leaving 14 bases between them. The CDR3 length is 14 residues. Germline V gene sequence: CDR1 KGHSH, CDR2 LQKENI. The CDR3 region has the DNA TGTGCCAGCTCACGGGAAGAGCCGGAGGAGACCCAGTACTTC. It translates to CASSREEPEETQYF.

This clonotype was observed a few times. The rearrangement joins TRBV7-2 to TRBJ1-2; D is possibly TRBD1 (5 bases). The germline gives CDR1 SGHTA, CDR2 FQGNSA. This CDR3 region has 14 residues. With 0 bases removed from V and 5 bases from J, the gap between germline ends came to 10 bases. Here the CDR3 DNA reads TGTGCCAGCAGCTTAGCGGGGGACCTTTATGGCTACACCTTC. Encoded protein: CASSLAGDLYGYTF.